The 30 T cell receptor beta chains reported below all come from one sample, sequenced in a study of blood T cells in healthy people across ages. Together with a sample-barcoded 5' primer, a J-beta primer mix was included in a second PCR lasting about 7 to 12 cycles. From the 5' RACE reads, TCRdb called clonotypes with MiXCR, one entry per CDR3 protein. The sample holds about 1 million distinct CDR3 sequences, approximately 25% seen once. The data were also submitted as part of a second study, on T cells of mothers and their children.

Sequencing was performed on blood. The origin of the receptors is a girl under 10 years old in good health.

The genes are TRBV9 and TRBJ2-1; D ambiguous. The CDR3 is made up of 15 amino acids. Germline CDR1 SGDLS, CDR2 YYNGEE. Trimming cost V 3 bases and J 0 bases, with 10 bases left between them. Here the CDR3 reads CASSAIPSSYNEQFF. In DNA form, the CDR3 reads TGTGCCAGCAGCGCAATTCCCTCCTCCTACAATGAGCAGTTCTTC.

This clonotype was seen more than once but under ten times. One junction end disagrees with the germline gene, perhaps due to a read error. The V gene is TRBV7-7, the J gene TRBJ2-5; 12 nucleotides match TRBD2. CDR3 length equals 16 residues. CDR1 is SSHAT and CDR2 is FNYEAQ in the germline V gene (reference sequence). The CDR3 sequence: CASSAGLAGYQETQYF. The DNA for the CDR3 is TGTGCTAGCAGCGCGGGACTAGCGGGCTACCAAGAGACCCAGTACTTC.

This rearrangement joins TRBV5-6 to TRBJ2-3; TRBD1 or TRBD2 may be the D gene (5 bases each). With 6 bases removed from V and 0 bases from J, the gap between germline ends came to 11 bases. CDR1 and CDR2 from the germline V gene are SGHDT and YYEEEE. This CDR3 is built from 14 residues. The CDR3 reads CASKRGPSTDTQYF. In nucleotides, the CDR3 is TGTGCCAGCAAGAGGGGCCCGAGCACAGATACGCAGTATTTT.

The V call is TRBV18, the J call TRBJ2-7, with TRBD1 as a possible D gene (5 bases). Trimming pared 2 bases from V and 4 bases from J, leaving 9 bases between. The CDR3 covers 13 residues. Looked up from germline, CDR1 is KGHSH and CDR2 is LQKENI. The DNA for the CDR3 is TGTGCCAGCTCACCAGGGGCCGGGTACGAGCAGTACTTC. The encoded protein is CASSPGAGYEQYF.

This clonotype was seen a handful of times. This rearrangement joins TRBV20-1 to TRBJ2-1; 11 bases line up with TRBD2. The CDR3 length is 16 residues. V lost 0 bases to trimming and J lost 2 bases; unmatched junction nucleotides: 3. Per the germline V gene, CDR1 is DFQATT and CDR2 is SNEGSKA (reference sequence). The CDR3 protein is CSARDTGLAAYNEQFF. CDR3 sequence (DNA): TGCAGTGCTAGAGATACGGGACTAGCGGCCTACAATGAGCAGTTCTTC.

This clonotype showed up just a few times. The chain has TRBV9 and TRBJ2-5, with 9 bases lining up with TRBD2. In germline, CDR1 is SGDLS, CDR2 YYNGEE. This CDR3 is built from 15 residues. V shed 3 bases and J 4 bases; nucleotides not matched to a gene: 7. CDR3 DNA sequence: TGTGCCAGCAGCGGCTCTAGCGGGATTGGAGAGACCCAGTACTTC. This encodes CASSGSSGIGETQYF.

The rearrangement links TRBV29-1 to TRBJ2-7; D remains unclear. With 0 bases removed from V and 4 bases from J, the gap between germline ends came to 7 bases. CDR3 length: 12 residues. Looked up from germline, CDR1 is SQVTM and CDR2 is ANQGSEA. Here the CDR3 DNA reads TGCAGCGTTGAAGATCGGCAGTACGAGCAGTACTTC. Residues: CSVEDRQYEQYF.

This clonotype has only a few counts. The DNA for the CDR3 is TGCAGTGCAGGTCAGGGTGACCAGCCCCAGCATTTT. Encoded protein: CSAGQGDQPQHF. The chain has TRBV20-1 and TRBJ1-5; tentative D call: TRBD1 (5 bases). The CDR3 runs to 12 residues. Germline-derived CDR1 and CDR2 are DFQATT and SNEGSKA (reference sequence). V lost 6 bases to trimming and J lost 7 bases, with 13 bases between them.

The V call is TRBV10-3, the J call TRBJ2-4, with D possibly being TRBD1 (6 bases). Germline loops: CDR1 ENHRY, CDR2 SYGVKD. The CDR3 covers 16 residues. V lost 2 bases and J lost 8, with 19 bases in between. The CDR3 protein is CAISEGQGTLLDIQYF. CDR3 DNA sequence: TGTGCCATCAGTGAGGGGCAGGGGACCCTTTTGGACATTCAGTACTTC.

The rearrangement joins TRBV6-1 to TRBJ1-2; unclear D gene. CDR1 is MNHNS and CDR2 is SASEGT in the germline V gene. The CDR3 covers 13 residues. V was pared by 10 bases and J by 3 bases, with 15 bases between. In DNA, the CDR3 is TGTGCCACCAAACTGTCGGTTGACTATGGCTACACCTTC. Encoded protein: CATKLSVDYGYTF.

For the CDR3, the DNA is TGTGCCAGCAGCTTAGCGGAGACAGTTAACAATGAGCAGTTCTTC. Translation: CASSLAETVNNEQFF. The chain has TRBV7-9 and TRBJ2-1; D is perhaps TRBD1 (5 bases). V lost 0 bases to trimming and J lost 5 bases, with 11 bases between them. Germline CDR1 SEHNR, CDR2 FQNEAQ (reference sequence). This CDR3 has 15 residues.

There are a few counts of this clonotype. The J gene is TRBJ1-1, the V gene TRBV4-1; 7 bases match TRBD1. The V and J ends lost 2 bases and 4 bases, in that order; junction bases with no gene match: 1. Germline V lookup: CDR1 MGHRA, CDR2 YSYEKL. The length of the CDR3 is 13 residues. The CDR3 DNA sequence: TGCGCCAGCAGCCAAAGGACAGGCACTGAAGCTTTCTTT. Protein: CASSQRTGTEAFF.

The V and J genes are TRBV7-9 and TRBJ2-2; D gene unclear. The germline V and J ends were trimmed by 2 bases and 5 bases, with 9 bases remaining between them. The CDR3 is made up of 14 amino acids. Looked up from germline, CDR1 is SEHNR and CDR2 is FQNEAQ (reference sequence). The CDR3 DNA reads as TGTGCCAGCAGCTTATCCTTAGGGACCGGGGAGCTGTTTTTT. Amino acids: CASSLSLGTGELFF.

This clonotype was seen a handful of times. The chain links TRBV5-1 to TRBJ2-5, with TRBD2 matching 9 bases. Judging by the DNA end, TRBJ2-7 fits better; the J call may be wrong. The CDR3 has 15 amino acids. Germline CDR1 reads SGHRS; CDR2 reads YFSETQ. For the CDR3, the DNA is TGCGCCAGCAGCTTGGAGGGACTAGCTGAGGACGAGCAGTACTTC. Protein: CASSLEGLAEDEQYF.

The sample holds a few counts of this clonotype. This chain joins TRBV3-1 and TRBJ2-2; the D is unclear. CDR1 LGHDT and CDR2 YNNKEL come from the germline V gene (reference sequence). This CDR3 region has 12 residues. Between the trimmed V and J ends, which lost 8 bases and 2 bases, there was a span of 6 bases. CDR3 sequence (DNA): TGTGCCAGCCGGTTCAACACCGGGGAGCTGTTTTTT. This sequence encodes CASRFNTGELFF.

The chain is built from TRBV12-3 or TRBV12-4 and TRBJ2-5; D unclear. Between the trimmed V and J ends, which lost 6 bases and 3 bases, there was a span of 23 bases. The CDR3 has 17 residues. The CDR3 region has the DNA TGTGCCAGCAGCTGGCCTTCTAATCTAGTAGTAAAAGAGACCCAGTACTTC. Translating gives CASSWPSNLVVKETQYF.

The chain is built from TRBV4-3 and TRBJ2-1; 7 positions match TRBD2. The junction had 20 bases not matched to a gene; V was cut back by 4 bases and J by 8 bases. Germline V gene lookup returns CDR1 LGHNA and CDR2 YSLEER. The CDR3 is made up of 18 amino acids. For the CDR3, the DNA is TGCGCCAGCAGCCTTCGGGGTTGGGGGACTACTGGTGCCGATGAGCAGTTCTTC. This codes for CASSLRGWGTTGADEQFF.

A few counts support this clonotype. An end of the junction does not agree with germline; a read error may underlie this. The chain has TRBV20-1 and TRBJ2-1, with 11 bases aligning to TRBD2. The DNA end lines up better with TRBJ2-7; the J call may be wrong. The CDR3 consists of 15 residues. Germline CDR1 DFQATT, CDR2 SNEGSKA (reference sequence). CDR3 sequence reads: CSARAGTSGTYGQYF. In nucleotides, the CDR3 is TGCAGTGCTAGAGCCGGGACTAGCGGAACCTACGGGCAGTACTTC.

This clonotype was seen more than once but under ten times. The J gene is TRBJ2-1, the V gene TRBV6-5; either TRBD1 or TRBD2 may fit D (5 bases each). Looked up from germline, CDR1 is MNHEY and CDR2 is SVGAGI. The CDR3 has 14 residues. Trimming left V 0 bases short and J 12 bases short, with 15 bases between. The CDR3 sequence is CASSYSVGGDVQFF. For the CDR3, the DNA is TGTGCCAGCAGTTACTCGGTGGGTGGGGACGTGCAGTTCTTC.

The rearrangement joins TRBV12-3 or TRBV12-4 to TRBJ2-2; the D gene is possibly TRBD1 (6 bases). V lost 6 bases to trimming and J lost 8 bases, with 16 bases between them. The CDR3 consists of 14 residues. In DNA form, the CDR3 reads TGTGCCAGCAGAGGGGGAGCCGCGAGTGGGGAGCTGTTTTTT. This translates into CASRGGAASGELFF.

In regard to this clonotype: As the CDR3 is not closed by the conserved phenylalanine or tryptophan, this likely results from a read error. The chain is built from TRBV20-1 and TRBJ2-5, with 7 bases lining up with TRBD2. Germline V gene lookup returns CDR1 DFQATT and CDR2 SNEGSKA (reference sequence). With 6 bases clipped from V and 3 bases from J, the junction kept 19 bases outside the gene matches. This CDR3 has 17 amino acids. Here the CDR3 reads CSALRGRAGEPKETQYL. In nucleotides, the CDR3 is TGCAGTGCCCTTAGGGGTCGGGCGGGGGAACCGAAAGAGACCCAGTACCTC.

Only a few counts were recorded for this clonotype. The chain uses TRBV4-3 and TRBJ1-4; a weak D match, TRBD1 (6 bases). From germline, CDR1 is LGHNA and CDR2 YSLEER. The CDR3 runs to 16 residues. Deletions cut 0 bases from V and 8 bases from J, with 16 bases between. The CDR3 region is CASSQEERGVWEKLFF. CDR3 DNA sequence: TGCGCCAGCAGCCAAGAAGAGAGGGGGGTCTGGGAAAAACTGTTTTTT.

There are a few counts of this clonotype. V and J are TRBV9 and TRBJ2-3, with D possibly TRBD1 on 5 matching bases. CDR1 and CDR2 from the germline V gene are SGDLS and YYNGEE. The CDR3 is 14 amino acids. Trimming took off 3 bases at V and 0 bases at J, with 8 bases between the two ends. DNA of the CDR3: TGTGCCAGCAGCGGACAGTCCAGCACAGATACGCAGTATTTT. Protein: CASSGQSSTDTQYF.

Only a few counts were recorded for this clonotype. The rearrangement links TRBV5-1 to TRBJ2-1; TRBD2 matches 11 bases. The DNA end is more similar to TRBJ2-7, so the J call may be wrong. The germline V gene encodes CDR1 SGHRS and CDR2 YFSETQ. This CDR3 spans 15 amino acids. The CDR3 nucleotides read TGCGCCAGCAGCTCCACTAGCGGGAGAACATACGAGCAGTACTTC. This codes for CASSSTSGRTYEQYF.

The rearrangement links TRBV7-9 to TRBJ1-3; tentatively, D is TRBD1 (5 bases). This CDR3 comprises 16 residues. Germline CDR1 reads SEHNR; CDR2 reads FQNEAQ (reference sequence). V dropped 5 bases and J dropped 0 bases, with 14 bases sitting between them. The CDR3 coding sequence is TGTGCCAGCAGCCCGTCCGGGGCCTCCTCTGGAAACACCATATATTTT. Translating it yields CASSPSGASSGNTIYF.

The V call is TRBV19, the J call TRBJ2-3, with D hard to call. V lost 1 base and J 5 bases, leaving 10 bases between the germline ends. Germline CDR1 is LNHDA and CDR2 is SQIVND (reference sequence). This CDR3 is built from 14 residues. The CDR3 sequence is CASSIASMGDTQYF. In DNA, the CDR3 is TGTGCCAGTAGTATAGCGTCTATGGGAGATACGCAGTATTTT.

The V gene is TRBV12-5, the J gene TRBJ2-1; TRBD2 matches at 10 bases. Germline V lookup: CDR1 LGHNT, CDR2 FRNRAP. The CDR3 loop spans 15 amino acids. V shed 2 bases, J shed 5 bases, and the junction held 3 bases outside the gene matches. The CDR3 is CASGLLGLADNEQFF. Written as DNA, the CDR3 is TGTGCTAGTGGTTTGTTAGGACTAGCGGACAATGAGCAGTTCTTC. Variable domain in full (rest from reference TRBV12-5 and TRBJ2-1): DARVTQTPRHKVTEMGQEVTMRCQPILGHNTVFWYRQTMMQGLELLAYFRNRAPLDDSGMPKDRFSAEMPDATLATLKIQPSEPRDSAVYFCASGLLGLADNEQFFGPGTRLTVL.

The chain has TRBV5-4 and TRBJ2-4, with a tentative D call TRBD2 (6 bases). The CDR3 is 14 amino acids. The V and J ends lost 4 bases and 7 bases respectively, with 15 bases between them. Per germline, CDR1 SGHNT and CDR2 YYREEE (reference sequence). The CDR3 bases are TGTGCCAGCAGCCCGGGAGAGGGCGGGAACATTCAGTACTTC. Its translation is CASSPGEGGNIQYF.

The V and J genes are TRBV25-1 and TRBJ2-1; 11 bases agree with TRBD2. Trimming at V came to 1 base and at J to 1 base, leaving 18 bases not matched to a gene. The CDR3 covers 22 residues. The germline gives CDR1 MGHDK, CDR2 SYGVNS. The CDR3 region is CASSEFFPSGGTTHLSYNEQFF. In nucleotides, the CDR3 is TGTGCCAGCAGTGAATTTTTCCCTAGCGGGGGGACAACCCATCTTTCCTACAATGAGCAGTTCTTC.

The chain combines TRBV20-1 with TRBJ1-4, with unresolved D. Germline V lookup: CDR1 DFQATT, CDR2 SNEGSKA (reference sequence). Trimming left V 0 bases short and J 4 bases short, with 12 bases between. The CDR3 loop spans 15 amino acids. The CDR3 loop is CSARDVVEINEKLFF. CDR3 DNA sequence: TGCAGTGCTAGAGATGTGGTGGAAATTAATGAAAAACTGTTTTTT.